Below, 27 T cell receptor beta chains from the same sample are listed, as sequenced in a study of blood T cell repertoires in COVID-19. Clones were read by immunoSEQ multiplex PCR, and TCRdb kept only the in-frame ones, dropping some. The sample records about 210,000 clones, approximately 80% being singletons. Source material: peripheral blood. The receptors were gathered from a middle-aged man with active or convalescent COVID-19.

The chain has TRBV7-2 and TRBJ2-7, with TRBD1 matching 8 bases. The CDR3 is 15 amino acids. The ends lost 5 bases at V and 6 bases at J; junction bases unmatched: 12. Per germline, CDR1 SGHTA and CDR2 FQGNSA. The CDR3 reads CASSPDRVLVGEQYF. The CDR3 coding sequence is TGTGCCAGCAGCCCGGACAGGGTTTTAGTTGGCGAGCAGTACTTC.

V usage is TRBV5-5 and J usage is TRBJ1-4; no firm D call. This CDR3 spans 13 amino acids. V gave up 2 bases and J gave up 5 bases, with 7 bases separating them. Looked up from germline, CDR1 is SGHKS and CDR2 is YYEKEE (reference sequence). The DNA for the CDR3 is TGTGCCAGCAGCTTCTGGCCCAATGAAAAACTGTTTTTT. Translating it yields CASSFWPNEKLFF.

The chain has TRBV3-1 (or the pseudogene TRBV3-2) and TRBJ1-2; D is undetermined. The CDR3 is 14 amino acids. Between the trimmed V and J ends, which lost 0 bases and 7 bases, there was a span of 12 bases. Germline V gene data show CDR1 as LGHDT and CDR2 as YNNKEL (reference sequence). The CDR3 loop reads CASSQDFSRGGYTF. CDR3 DNA sequence: TGTGCCAGCAGCCAAGATTTTTCCCGGGGTGGCTACACCTTC.

The gene calls are TRBV4-1 and TRBJ2-2; tentative D call: TRBD1 (5 bases). Germline lookup yields CDR1 MGHRA and CDR2 YSYEKL. The V gene lost 0 bases and the J gene lost 6 bases, with 11 bases spanning the gap. The CDR3 is made up of 15 amino acids. The CDR3 loop is CASSQDHRGSGELFF. CDR3 nucleotides: TGCGCCAGCAGCCAAGATCATAGGGGATCCGGGGAGCTGTTTTTT.

The genes are TRBV6-5 and TRBJ2-7; 12 bases are shared with TRBD2. Germline V CDR1 and CDR2: MNHEY, SVGAGI. The CDR3 consists of 15 residues. V lost 5 bases to trimming and J lost 4 bases; unmatched junction nucleotides: 6. The DNA for the CDR3 is TGTGCCAGCAGTACGACTAGCGGGAGAATTTACGAGCAGTACTTC. Translating it yields CASSTTSGRIYEQYF.

This clone was observed a handful of times. The V and J genes are TRBV29-1 and TRBJ1-1; 9 bases are a match to TRBD1. This CDR3 comprises 16 residues. Germline V CDR1 and CDR2: SQVTM, ANQGSEA. The V segment lost 6 bases and the J segment 2 bases; nucleotides outside the gene matches: 13. This CDR3 is CSVGWRWTGENTEAFF. Here the CDR3 DNA reads TGCAGCGTCGGTTGGCGTTGGACAGGGGAAAACACTGAAGCTTTCTTT.

The chain carries TRBV4-3 and TRBJ2-7; 8 bases are shared with TRBD1. This CDR3 spans 14 amino acids. The V gene's germline CDR1 is LGHNA and CDR2 YSLEER. After removal of 5 bases from V and 2 bases from J, the junction contained 5 bases not matched to a gene. The CDR3 DNA follows: TGCGCCAGCAGCACCGGACAGGGACCCTACGAGCAGTACTTC. Translated: CASSTGQGPYEQYF.

The J gene is TRBJ2-7, the V gene TRBV21-1; no check of the table's D call, TRBD1, against the DNA was made. TRBV21-1 is an annotated pseudogene. The CDR3 is 14 amino acids. CDR3 coding DNA: TGTGCCAGCAGCACCGCGCAGGGCTCCTACGAGCAGTACGTC. Amino acid sequence: CASSTAQGSYEQYV.

This clone was recorded only once. The V and J genes are TRBV29-1 and TRBJ1-1, with no clear D. V shed 3 bases and J shed 2 bases, with 7 bases lying between them. This CDR3 has 12 amino acids. Germline V CDR1 and CDR2: SQVTM, ANQGSEA. DNA of the CDR3: TGCAGCGTTGAGGGCATCAACACTGAAGCTTTCTTT. It encodes CSVEGINTEAFF.

The chain recombines TRBV29-1 with TRBJ1-4; TRBD1 aligns across 9 bases. After removal of 6 bases from V and 6 bases from J, the junction contained 8 bases not matched to a gene. Per germline, CDR1 SQVTM and CDR2 ANQGSEA. The CDR3 runs 14 residues. CDR3 nucleotide sequence: TGCAGCGTGGGACGCCGGGACAGGGATGAAAAACTGTTTTTT. It yields the protein CSVGRRDRDEKLFF.

The chain uses TRBV7-9 and TRBJ2-7, with TRBD1 matching over 8 bases. The length of the CDR3 is 16 residues. Trimming cost V 0 bases and J 1 base; bases outside gene matches: 5. Germline V gene sequence: CDR1 SEHNR, CDR2 FQNEAQ (reference sequence). The DNA of the CDR3 is TGTGCCAGCAGCTTAGCTGGACAGGGCCCTTCCTACGAGCAGTACGTC. Amino acid sequence: CASSLAGQGPSYEQYV.

This clone was observed a handful of times. This chain connects TRBV5-1 to TRBJ2-2; D gene ambiguous. Germline V gene lookup returns CDR1 SGHRS and CDR2 YFSETQ. The CDR3 is made up of 15 amino acids. V lost 3 bases and J lost 2, with 11 bases in between. This CDR3 is CASSSPTINTGELFF. CDR3 coding DNA: TGCGCCAGCAGCTCTCCTACCATCAACACCGGGGAGCTGTTTTTT.

This clone was observed a handful of times. V and J are TRBV5-6 and TRBJ1-3; D uncertain. The CDR3 is made up of 15 amino acids. Per the germline V gene, CDR1 is SGHDT and CDR2 is YYEEEE. V was pared by 2 bases and J by 2 bases, with 11 bases between. The CDR3: CASSFTQSAGNTIYF. The CDR3 DNA is TGTGCCAGCAGCTTTACACAGTCGGCTGGAAACACCATATATTTT.

This rearrangement joins TRBV5-4 to TRBJ2-5; possible D gene TRBD2, 5 bases. CDR1 and CDR2 (germline): SGHNT, YYREEE (reference sequence). This CDR3 is built from 13 residues. V was trimmed by 4 bases and J by 5 bases, leaving 12 bases between them. This CDR3 is CASSPTSGETQYF. The CDR3 DNA sequence: TGTGCCAGCAGCCCTACATCGGGGGAGACCCAGTACTTC.

The chain couples TRBV9 to TRBJ1-4, with a possible D match to TRBD1 (6 bases). V shed 1 base and J shed 4 bases, with 8 bases lying between them. The CDR3 runs 14 residues. Germline V gene lookup returns CDR1 SGDLS and CDR2 YYNGEE. In DNA form, the CDR3 reads TGTGCCAGCAGCGTACAAGGGGGTAATGAAAAACTGTTTTTT. Translated, it gives CASSVQGGNEKLFF. Full variable domain (rest looked up from reference TRBV9 and TRBJ1-4): DSGVTQTPKHLITATGQRVTLRCSPRSGDLSVYWYQQSLDQGLQFLIQYYNGEERAKGNILERFSAQQFPDLHSELNLSSLELGDSALYFCASSVQGGNEKLFFGSGTQLSVL.

This rearrangement joins TRBV5-1 to TRBJ2-2, with TRBD1 matching over 7 bases. Trimming took 1 base from V and 0 from J; bases not matched to a gene: 3. Per germline, CDR1 SGHRS and CDR2 YFSETQ. CDR3 length: 16 amino acids. CDR3 residues: CASSLLGQPNTGELFF. In DNA form, the CDR3 reads TGCGCCAGCAGCTTGTTGGGACAGCCGAACACCGGGGAGCTGTTTTTT. Combining the CDR3 with reference TRBV5-1 and TRBJ2-2 gives the whole variable domain KAGVTQTPRYLIKTRGQQVTLSCSPISGHRSVSWYQQTPGQGLQFLFEYFSETQRNKGNFPGRFSGRQFSNSRSEMNVSTLELGDSALYLCASSLLGQPNTGELFFGEGSRLTVL.

This chain connects TRBV15 to TRBJ1-6; no reliable D call. The CDR3 spans 13 residues. The germline V and J ends were trimmed by 3 bases and 7 bases, with 7 bases remaining between them. Germline V gives CDR1 LNHNV, CDR2 YYDKDF (reference sequence). The CDR3 region has the DNA TGTGCCACCAGCAGGGACTCAAATTCACCCCTCCACTTT. This translates into CATSRDSNSPLHF.

CDR3 loop: CAIRLAGVNTGELFF. DNA for the CDR3: TGTGCCATCAGGCTAGCGGGAGTGAACACCGGGGAGCTGTTTTTT. The rearrangement joins TRBV10-3 to TRBJ2-2; 10 bases are a match to TRBD2. The CDR3 totals 15 residues. Per germline, CDR1 ENHRY and CDR2 SYGVKD. V trimming: 6 bases; J trimming: 1 base; junction bases outside the gene matches: 2.

The V gene is TRBV5-4, the J gene TRBJ2-3, with a tentative D call TRBD2 (5 bases). The CDR3 length is 13 residues. Trimming pared 0 bases from V and 11 bases from J, leaving 13 bases between. CDR1 is SGHNT and CDR2 is YYREEE in the germline V gene (reference sequence). The CDR3 nucleotides read TGTGCCAGCAGCTTGGTGTCGATGAGCGGGCAGTATTTT. Protein product: CASSLVSMSGQYF.

This clone was recorded only once. The V call is TRBV7-2, the J call TRBJ1-3; the D gene is possibly TRBD1 (6 bases). Trimming removed 5 bases at V and 7 bases at J, with 12 bases between. The CDR3 spans 13 residues. CDR1 is SGHTA, CDR2 FQGNSA, per germline. Here the CDR3 reads CASSPRQGNTIYF. CDR3 coding DNA: TGTGCCAGCAGCCCGAGGCAGGGGAACACCATATATTTT.

V gene TRBV2 combines with J gene TRBJ2-5, with 13 bases aligning to TRBD2. The CDR3 runs 15 residues. V shed 7 bases and J 6 bases; nucleotides not matched to a gene: 8. Germline loops: CDR1 SNHLY, CDR2 FYNNEI. CDR3 sequence: CASIRLAGGGKTQYF. The CDR3 DNA reads TGTGCCAGCATTAGACTAGCGGGAGGCGGTAAGACCCAGTACTTC.

The gene calls are TRBV5-4 and TRBJ1-6; 9 nucleotides match TRBD1. Germline-derived CDR1 and CDR2 are SGHNT and YYREEE (reference sequence). The CDR3 consists of 15 residues. With 4 bases clipped from V and 8 bases from J, the junction kept 7 bases outside the gene matches. Here the CDR3 reads CASSRGQGIDSPLHF. As DNA, the CDR3 is TGTGCCAGCAGCAGGGGACAGGGAATAGATTCACCCCTCCACTTT.

The rearrangement links TRBV19 to TRBJ1-3, with D possibly being TRBD1 (6 bases). The V end was cut by 7 bases, the J end by 1 base, with 14 bases between. This CDR3 is 15 amino acids long. Germline V gene sequence: CDR1 LNHDA, CDR2 SQIVND (reference sequence). As DNA, the CDR3 is TGTGCCAGTACCCCCCCTACAGGGTCTGGAAACACCATATATTTT. Protein: CASTPPTGSGNTIYF. Full variable domain (rest looked up from reference TRBV19 and TRBJ1-3): DGGITQSPKYLFRKEGQNVTLSCEQNLNHDAMYWYRQDPGQGLRLIYYSQIVNDFQKGDIAEGYSVSREKKESFPLTVTSAQKNPTAFYLCASTPPTGSGNTIYFGEGSWLTVV.

The chain is built from TRBV27 and TRBJ1-4; D possibly corresponds to TRBD1 (6 bases). Deletions cut 6 bases from V and 5 bases from J, with 13 bases between. The CDR3 contains 14 residues. Germline loops: CDR1 MNHEY, CDR2 SMNVEV (reference sequence). The CDR3 reads CASRGGGKNEKLFF. CDR3 DNA sequence: TGTGCCAGCAGAGGGGGGGGAAAGAATGAAAAACTGTTTTTT.

The gene calls are TRBV5-1 and TRBJ2-1; 9 nucleotides line up with TRBD1. The ends lost 4 bases at V and 4 bases at J; junction bases unmatched: 6. Germline V gene sequence: CDR1 SGHRS, CDR2 YFSETQ. The CDR3 runs 15 residues. CDR3 nucleotides: TGCGCCAGCAGCCCGACGACAGGGGGATACAATGAGCAGTTCTTC. This translates into CASSPTTGGYNEQFF.

This chain connects TRBV24-1 to TRBJ2-1; 9 bases fit TRBD2. The CDR3 runs 13 residues. Germline V CDR1 and CDR2: KGHDR, SFDVKD. The J segment lost 7 bases and the V segment lost 8 bases, leaving 5 bases of the junction unmatched. CDR3 DNA sequence: TGTGCCACCATAGCGGGAGACCGTAATGAGCAGTTCTTC. It is translated as CATIAGDRNEQFF.

The rearrangement joins TRBV28 to TRBJ2-1, with D perhaps TRBD2 (6 bases). The CDR3 spans 16 residues. Germline V gene data show CDR1 as MDHEN and CDR2 as SYDVKM. V lost 2 bases, J lost 0 bases, and 11 bases lay in between. The CDR3 DNA sequence: TGTGCCAGCAGTTTACCTCGGGGGAGCTCCTACAATGAGCAGTTCTTC. This encodes CASSLPRGSSYNEQFF. Drawing the rest from reference TRBV28 and TRBJ2-1, the complete variable domain is DVKVTQSSRYLVKRTGEKVFLECVQDMDHENMFWYRQDPGLGLRLIYFSYDVKMKEKGDIPEGYSVSREKKERFSLILESASTNQTSMYLCASSLPRGSSYNEQFFGPGTRLTVL.